Below, 27 T cell receptor beta chains from the same sample are listed, as sequenced in a study of T cell repertoires in cytomegalovirus infection (dated by TCRdb to between 2018 and 2021). Sequencing took place on an Illumina HiSeq 1500. TCRdb handled the public reads itself, with Q25 trimming in fastp and clone calling in MiXCR, and kept productive beta chains. Entries are consolidated by CDR3 protein sequence, retaining the most common genes and DNA. In all, the sample holds about 360,000 distinct CDR3 sequences, and 15% to 20% of those were seen once. Less than 9.5% of the sample lies in the top ten. The sample was PBMCs. These receptors were taken from a human donor in good health (CMV status not recorded). Some clones in this sample may be carry-over from other donors' samples.

This clonotype has ten or more counts. This chain links TRBV7-2 with TRBJ2-2; TRBD2 matches at 9 bases. Germline V gene lookup returns CDR1 SGHTA and CDR2 FQGNSA. The CDR3 has 17 amino acids. The trim removed 1 base at V and 7 bases at J, leaving 10 bases unmatched. CDR3 residues: CASSLGELAGRSGELFF. CDR3 DNA: TGTGCCAGCAGCTTAGGTGAACTAGCGGGTCGTAGCGGGGAGCTGTTTTTT.

This clonotype has just a few counts. CDR3 sequence (DNA): TGCAGTGCCAAACCTAGGAGGGGCCTAAATCAGCCCCAGCATTTT. It is translated as CSAKPRRGLNQPQHF. The chain couples TRBV20-1 to TRBJ1-5; D is perhaps TRBD1 (5 bases). CDR3 length: 15 residues. V lost 6 bases and J lost 4, with 19 bases in between. The germline V gene has CDR1 DFQATT and CDR2 SNEGSKA (reference sequence).

Here the CDR3 reads CASTTRVAYGYTF. CDR3 bases: TGTGCCAGCACCACAAGGGTGGCCTATGGCTACACCTTC. The rearrangement links TRBV2 to TRBJ1-2; D is unclear. Germline CDR1 and CDR2: SNHLY and FYNNEI. Trimming cost V 7 bases and J 4 bases, with 13 bases left between them. This CDR3 has 13 amino acids.

This clonotype was observed a handful of times. The chain couples TRBV30 to TRBJ1-3, with unresolved D. Germline-derived CDR1 and CDR2 are GTSNPN and SVGIG (reference sequence). The CDR3 runs 12 residues. V lost 0 bases and J 9 bases, leaving 9 bases between the germline ends. DNA for the CDR3: TGTGCCTGGAGTGTAGGTTCGGTCACCATATATTTT. It translates to CAWSVGSVTIYF.

V and J are TRBV24-1 and TRBJ2-1; no reliable D call. Germline loops: CDR1 KGHDR, CDR2 SFDVKD. CDR3 size: 13 residues. V lost 5 bases and J 6 bases, leaving 10 bases between the germline ends. The CDR3 loop reads CATSASVTNEQFF. In nucleotides, the CDR3 is TGTGCCACCAGTGCGAGTGTTACCAATGAGCAGTTCTTC.

There are many counts of this clonotype. The rearrangement joins TRBV7-9 to TRBJ1-1; maybe TRBD1 (5 bases). This CDR3 is 13 amino acids long. Germline assignment: CDR1 SEHNR and CDR2 FQNEAQ (reference sequence). The V and J ends lost 5 bases and 1 base respectively, with 8 bases between them. The CDR3 DNA is TGTGCCAGCAGCGTGACAGAGAACACTGAAGCTTTCTTT. Translation: CASSVTENTEAFF.

This clonotype was seen a handful of times. The genes are TRBV19 and TRBJ1-5; tentative D call: TRBD1 (5 bases). The CDR3 is 13 residues long. Germline assignment: CDR1 LNHDA and CDR2 SQIVND (reference sequence). V dropped 5 bases and J dropped 7 bases, with 12 bases sitting between them. The CDR3 region has the DNA TGTGCCAGTAGTCGGCGGGGGAGCCAGCCCCAGCATTTT. Translation: CASSRRGSQPQHF.

In its sample, this clonotype was seen many times. The chain is built from TRBV11-1 and TRBJ2-7; D is undetermined. Germline loops: CDR1 SGHAT, CDR2 FQDESV (reference sequence). The germline V and J ends were trimmed by 1 base and 0 bases, with 4 bases remaining between them. The CDR3 has 13 amino acids. The chain's CDR3 is CASSLVVSYEQYF. CDR3 sequence (DNA): TGTGCCAGCAGCTTAGTGGTCTCCTACGAGCAGTACTTC. The full variable domain, its missing parts supplied by reference TRBV11-1 and TRBJ2-7, is EAEVAQSPRYKITEKSQAVAFWCDPISGHATLYWYRQILGQGPELLVQFQDESVVDDSQLPKDRFSAERLKGVDSTLKIQPAELGDSAMYLCASSLVVSYEQYFGPGTRLTVT.

This clonotype was counted a few times. The J gene is TRBJ2-4, the V gene TRBV5-4; TRBD1 matches 10 bases. Germline CDR1 SGHNT, CDR2 YYREEE (reference sequence). V lost 4 bases to trimming and J lost 6 bases; unmatched junction nucleotides: 7. This CDR3 contains 15 residues. CDR3 nucleotides: TGTGCCAGCAGCCCGGCCGGGACAGGGGTAAACATTCAGTACTTC. Its protein is CASSPAGTGVNIQYF. The full variable domain, its missing parts supplied by reference TRBV5-4 and TRBJ2-4, is ETGVTQSPTHLIKTRGQQVTLRCSSQSGHNTVSWYQQALGQGPQFIFQYYREEENGRGNFPPRFSGLQFPNYSSELNVNALELDDSALYLCASSPAGTGVNIQYFGAGTRLSVL.

There are a few counts of this clonotype. The rearrangement links TRBV27 to TRBJ1-4; 10 bases match TRBD1. J was trimmed by 7 bases and V by 5 bases; bases with no gene match: 4. Germline-derived CDR1 and CDR2 are MNHEY and SMNVEV (reference sequence). This CDR3 contains 14 residues. The CDR3 here is CASSDRGRVEKLFF. DNA for the CDR3: TGTGCCAGCAGTGACAGGGGGCGTGTTGAAAAACTGTTTTTT.

This clonotype turned up a few times. This chain uses TRBV4-1 with TRBJ1-3; 8 bases are shared with TRBD1. The germline V gene has CDR1 MGHRA and CDR2 YSYEKL. V was pared by 3 bases and J by 0 bases, with 10 bases of the junction left unmatched. CDR3 length equals 18 residues. The chain's CDR3 is CASSHSPGQAISGNTIYF. CDR3 in DNA: TGCGCCAGCAGCCACTCACCGGGACAGGCCATCTCTGGAAACACCATATATTTT.

The gene calls are TRBV12-3 or TRBV12-4 and TRBJ1-5; possibly TRBD1 for D (5 bases). The V gene lost 10 bases and the J gene lost 5 bases, with 12 bases spanning the gap. The CDR3 is 12 amino acids. The CDR3 region is CATGDGYQPQHF. The CDR3 region has the DNA TGTGCCACCGGGGACGGGTATCAGCCCCAGCATTTT.

The rearrangement uses TRBV12-5 and TRBJ2-7; a possible D gene is TRBD2 (5 bases). CDR1 is LGHNT and CDR2 is FRNRAP in the germline V gene. The V end lost 0 bases, the J end lost 4 bases, and 16 bases lay between the germline ends. The CDR3 length is 16 residues. DNA of the CDR3: TGTGCTAGTGGTTTGGTACTAGGAGTGGCAGCTTACGAGCAGTACTTC. Protein: CASGLVLGVAAYEQYF. Full variable domain (missing parts from reference TRBV12-5 and TRBJ2-7): DARVTQTPRHKVTEMGQEVTMRCQPILGHNTVFWYRQTMMQGLELLAYFRNRAPLDDSGMPKDRFSAEMPDATLATLKIQPSEPRDSAVYFCASGLVLGVAAYEQYFGPGTRLTVT.

This clonotype occurred a few times. J is TRBJ1-5 and V is TRBV28, with D unclear. The CDR3 is made up of 16 amino acids. The V end lost 3 bases, the J end lost 0 bases, and 12 bases lay between the germline ends. Germline CDR1 is MDHEN and CDR2 is SYDVKM. The CDR3 sequence: CASSFRPLYSNQPQHF. CDR3 DNA sequence: TGTGCCAGCAGTTTTCGGCCACTTTATAGCAATCAGCCCCAGCATTTT.

This clonotype was detected many times. The chain links TRBV11-3 to TRBJ2-3; 8 bases map to TRBD1. Germline lookup yields CDR1 SGHNT and CDR2 YENEEA. The CDR3 length is 15 residues. With 5 bases clipped from V and 0 bases from J, the junction kept 4 bases outside the gene matches. Here the CDR3 reads CASSQGAASTDTQYF. Here the CDR3 DNA reads TGTGCCAGCAGCCAGGGGGCTGCTAGCACAGATACGCAGTATTTT.

The rearrangement uses TRBV20-1 and TRBJ2-1; D could derive from TRBD1 or TRBD2 (5 bases each). This CDR3 is built from 16 residues. Germline V CDR1 and CDR2: DFQATT, SNEGSKA (reference sequence). Trimming left V 5 bases short and J 4 bases short, with 21 bases between. The CDR3 sequence: CSAPTRGAIRYNEQFF. The CDR3 DNA is TGCAGTGCTCCTACAAGAGGGGCTATCCGGTACAATGAGCAGTTCTTC.

This clonotype was picked up many times. J is TRBJ2-7 and V is TRBV4-2; D uncertain. The ends were cut back, 4 bases at V and 3 bases at J, with 10 bases in the middle. Germline values: CDR1 LGHNA, CDR2 YNFKEQ. The CDR3 sequence is 13 residues long. CDR3 nucleotides: TGTGCCAGCAGCCTAAGAGGTCACTACGAGCAGTACTTC. This gives the protein CASSLRGHYEQYF.

Only a few counts were recorded for this clonotype. The chain couples TRBV12-3 or TRBV12-4 to TRBJ2-7; weak D call: TRBD1 (6 bases). The V end was cut by 8 bases, the J end by 8 bases, with 16 bases between. The CDR3 sequence is 12 residues long. DNA of the CDR3: TGTGCCAGCGGGTACGAGGGGGATCAGCAGTACTTC. Its protein is CASGYEGDQQYF.

This clonotype appeared many times. As DNA, the CDR3 is TGTGCCAGCAGCACTTACACCGGGATTCTCTATGGCTACACCTTC. Protein: CASSTYTGILYGYTF. The V gene is TRBV7-8, the J gene TRBJ1-2; no clear D gene. The CDR3 spans 15 residues. Germline V gives CDR1 SGHVS, CDR2 FQNEAQ. V was cut by 5 bases and J by 4 bases, with 17 bases left in between.

This clonotype has just a few counts. The chain combines TRBV7-6 with TRBJ2-5; no reliable D call. Germline-derived CDR1 and CDR2 are SGHVS and FNYEAQ. The germline V and J ends were trimmed by 5 bases and 0 bases, with 16 bases remaining between them. The CDR3 is 16 amino acids. The CDR3: CASSHHLGSDQETQYF. The CDR3 bases are TGTGCCAGCAGCCACCACCTAGGCAGCGACCAAGAGACCCAGTACTTC. The whole variable domain, filled in from reference TRBV7-6 and TRBJ2-5, reads GAGVSQSPRYKVTKRGQDVALRCDPISGHVSLYWYRQALGQGPEFLTYFNYEAQQDKSGLPNDRFSAERPEGSISTLTIQRTEQRDSAMYRCASSHHLGSDQETQYFGPGTRLLVL.

The CDR3 sequence: CASSLSWEKLFF. The CDR3, as DNA: TGTGCCAGCAGTTTAAGTTGGGAAAAACTGTTTTTT. The chain has TRBV28 and TRBJ1-4; unclear D gene. The CDR3 is 12 residues long. CDR1 MDHEN and CDR2 SYDVKM come from the germline V gene. V lost 2 bases, J lost 8 bases, and 6 bases lay in between.

This clonotype was seen more than once but under ten times. The rearrangement uses TRBV20-1 and TRBJ2-3; perhaps TRBD1 as D (5 bases). CDR1 is DFQATT and CDR2 is SNEGSKA in the germline V gene (reference sequence). The CDR3 is 13 amino acids. The V end was cut by 4 bases, the J end by 1 base, with 9 bases between. The CDR3 loop is CSATLRGTDTQYF. As DNA, the CDR3 is TGCAGTGCTACCCTCAGGGGCACAGATACGCAGTATTTT.

This clonotype was detected ten times or more. CDR3 nucleotides: TGTGCCAGCAGCCTTGGCCCTGAAGCTTTCTTT. Its protein is CASSLGPEAFF. The rearrangement links TRBV12-3 or TRBV12-4 to TRBJ1-1; no clear D. V lost 6 bases to trimming and J lost 6 bases, with 8 bases between them. The CDR3 is made up of 11 amino acids.

This chain uses TRBV19 with TRBJ2-1; 12 bases are shared with TRBD1. CDR1 is LNHDA, CDR2 SQIVND, per germline (reference sequence). The CDR3 runs to 15 residues. Trimming at V came to 2 bases and at J to 8 bases, leaving 4 bases not matched to a gene. As DNA, the CDR3 is TGTGCCAGTAGTATAAAGGGGACAGGGGGCTATGAGCAGTTCTTC. Its translation is CASSIKGTGGYEQFF.

In this sample, this clonotype turned up a few times. The chain has TRBV10-3 and TRBJ1-1; 12 bases map to TRBD1. J was trimmed by 3 bases and V by 3 bases; bases with no gene match: 11. The CDR3 extends over 18 amino acids. The V gene's germline CDR1 is ENHRY and CDR2 SYGVKD. This CDR3 reads CAISDPSGTGGADTEAFF. CDR3 DNA: TGTGCCATCAGTGATCCCTCCGGGACAGGGGGCGCGGACACTGAAGCTTTCTTT.

This clonotype was observed at least ten times. The CDR3, as DNA: TGTGCCAGCAGTTATCCTCCCCGAGTGGCCGAGCAGTACTTC. Its translation is CASSYPPRVAEQYF. The V call is TRBV6-5, the J call TRBJ2-7, with D uncertain. CDR1 and CDR2 (germline): MNHEY, SVGAGI. Trimming cost V 3 bases and J 6 bases, with 15 bases left between them. The CDR3 is 14 residues long.

This clonotype has more than one count but fewer than ten. The chain couples TRBV7-9 to TRBJ2-5; either TRBD1 or TRBD2 may supply D (5 bases each). Per the germline V gene, CDR1 is SEHNR and CDR2 is FQNEAQ (reference sequence). V was pared by 5 bases and J by 1 base, with 20 bases between. The CDR3 has 17 residues. This CDR3 reads CASSARWGRAPQETQYF. The CDR3 DNA reads as TGTGCCAGCAGCGCTAGATGGGGGAGAGCGCCCCAAGAGACCCAGTACTTC.